The clone carrying this T cell receptor (beta chain) was counted once. Trimming left V 3 bases short and J 0 bases short, with 11 bases between. The germline gives CDR1 SGHDN, CDR2 FVKESK. The CDR3 spans 15 residues. The sample comes from a study of blood T cell repertoires in COVID-19. Overall study: Italy, Spain and the United States were the sources of the convalescent and acute COVID-19 samples. The analysed material was cDNA or gDNA that came from T cells, B-cell-depleted T cells, or PBMCs.

Per the original methods: Amplification with reference gene primers provided the estimates of nucleated cell counts. Sequencing used immunoSEQ multiplex PCR; TCRdb keeps in-frame clones, though not all of them. The V and J calls and clone size come from that table; D and trimming were worked out from the DNA. This table holds approximately 85,000 clones, around 90% found once. Material for sequencing was peripheral blood. The chain links TRBV14 to TRBJ1-2; D perhaps matches TRBD1 (6 bases). This receptor was obtained from a woman of 80 years or more with active or convalescent COVID-19. The DNA of the CDR3 is TGTGCCAGCAGCCACCAGGACAGAGCTAACTATGGCTACACCTTC. It encodes CASSHQDRANYGYTF.